This T cell receptor (beta chain) originates from a study of regulatory T cells in long-lasting Graves disease. CDR3 regions were amplified by Arm-PCR using iRepertoire HTBI primers to build TCR beta libraries. TCRdb redid the calling of the multiplex PCR reads with MiXCR, one entry per CDR3 protein. Here the sample spans approximately 360,000 distinct CDR3 sequences, over 9.5% being singletons. Regarding the study as a whole: Reduced TCR diversity was observed in persistent Graves' patients versus newly diagnosed patients.

The sample holds many counts of this clonotype. Antigen unknown. Described time point: newly diagnosed GD, antithyroid drugs for less than 3 months. Scientists built the TCR library using RNA that was extracted from PBMCs. Per germline, CDR1 SNHLY and CDR2 FYNNEI. CDR3 size: 14 residues. The V end was cut by 2 bases, the J end by 4 bases, with 8 bases between. This same sample was also taken into another study, of T cells in Graves' hyperthyroidism and ophthalmopathy. From that study: First-round RT-PCR with HTBI primers amplified the TCR CDR3 region.

The chain carries TRBV2 and TRBJ1-4; unclear D gene. This specimen was peripheral blood mononuclear cells (PBMCs), taken at new diagnosis, from a patient treated with antithyroid drugs. This TCR was sampled from a woman between 18 and 29 years old with Graves disease. CDR3 bases: TGTGCCAGCAGTGAAAACAGCAGTAATGAAAAACTGTTTTTT. Translation gives CASSENSSNEKLFF.